This note documents a single T cell receptor (beta chain) sequence. At the DNA level, this CDR3 is encoded by other sequences in the same sample as well. These data originate in a study of control samples from healthy donors and cancer patients. Profiled with immunoSEQ multiplex PCR; TCRdb holds only in-frame clones, not every one. The sample holds 70,000 to 95,000 clones, over 85% seen once. The CDR3 consists of 16 residues. The J segment lost 2 bases and the V segment lost 3 bases, leaving 1 base of the junction unmatched. Looked up from germline, CDR1 is SNHLY and CDR2 is FYNNEI. The receptor was derived from a woman aged 35 to 49 with lung cancer. The chain uses TRBV2 and TRBJ2-5; 15 nucleotides match TRBD2. Material: PBMCs. CDR3: CASSEGLAGGQETQYF. CDR3 DNA sequence: TGTGCCAGCAGTGAGGGACTAGCGGGGGGACAAGAGACCCAGTACTTC.